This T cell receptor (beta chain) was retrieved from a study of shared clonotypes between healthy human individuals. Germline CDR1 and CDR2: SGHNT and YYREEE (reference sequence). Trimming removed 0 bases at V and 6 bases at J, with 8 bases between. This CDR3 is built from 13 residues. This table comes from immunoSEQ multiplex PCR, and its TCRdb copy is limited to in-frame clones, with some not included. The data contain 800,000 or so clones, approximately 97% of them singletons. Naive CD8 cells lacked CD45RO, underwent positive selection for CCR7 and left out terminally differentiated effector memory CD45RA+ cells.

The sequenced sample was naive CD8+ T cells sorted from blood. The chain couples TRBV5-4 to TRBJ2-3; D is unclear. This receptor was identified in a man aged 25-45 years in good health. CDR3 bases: TGTGCCAGCAGCTTGGAAAGTCACGATACGCAGTATTTT. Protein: CASSLESHDTQYF.